Sequencing of this TCR beta chain was carried out in a study of PD-1 blockade in classical Hodgkin lymphoma. The study's findings and limits: Reports indicated that newly diagnosed patients had lower baseline TCR diversity than healthy donors did.

Time point of the sample: newly diagnosed, previously untreated cHL patient sample. It was PBMCs in newly diagnosed, untreated classical Hodgkin lymphoma that served as comparison. Clones were sequenced by immunoSEQ multiplex PCR, and TCRdb holds only the in-frame ones, with some missing. There are around 17,000 clones in the sample; 90% occur only once, and about 7.1% lies in the top ten. In regard to this clone: Antigen unknown.

The CDR3 sequence is 15 residues long. J gave up 0 bases and V 4 bases, and 4 bases lay outside the gene matches. Looked up from germline, CDR1 is SGHAT and CDR2 is FQNNGV. The V gene is TRBV11-2, the J gene TRBJ1-2; TRBD1 matches 8 bases. Specimen: peripheral blood mononuclear cells (PBMCs). This sequence was found in a human donor with classical Hodgkin lymphoma. This chain's CDR3 is CASSYRDRPNYGYTF. The CDR3 DNA reads TGTGCCAGCAGCTACCGGGACAGGCCTAACTATGGCTACACCTTC. The full variable domain, rest sourced from reference TRBV11-2 and TRBJ1-2, is EAGVAQSPRYKIIEKRQSVAFWCNPISGHATLYWYQQILGQGPKLLIQFQNNGVVDDSQLPKDRFSAERLKGVDSTLKIQPAKLEDSAVYLCASSYRDRPNYGYTFGSGTRLTVV.